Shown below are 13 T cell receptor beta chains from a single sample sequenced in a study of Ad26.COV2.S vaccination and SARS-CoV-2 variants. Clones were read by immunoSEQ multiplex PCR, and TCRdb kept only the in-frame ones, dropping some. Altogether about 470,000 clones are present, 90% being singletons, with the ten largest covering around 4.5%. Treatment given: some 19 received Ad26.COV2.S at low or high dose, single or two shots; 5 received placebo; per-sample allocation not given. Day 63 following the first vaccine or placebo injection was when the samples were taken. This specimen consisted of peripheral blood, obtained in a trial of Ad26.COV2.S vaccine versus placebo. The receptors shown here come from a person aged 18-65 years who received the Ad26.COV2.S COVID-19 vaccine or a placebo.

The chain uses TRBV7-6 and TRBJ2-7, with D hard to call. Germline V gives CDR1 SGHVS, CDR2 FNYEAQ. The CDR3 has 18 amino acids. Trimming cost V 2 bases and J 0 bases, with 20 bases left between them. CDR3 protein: CASSLHNPGRPYSYEQYF. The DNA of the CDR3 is TGTGCCAGCAGCTTACATAACCCGGGCAGGCCTTACTCCTACGAGCAGTACTTC. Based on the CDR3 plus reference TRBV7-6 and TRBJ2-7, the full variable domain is GAGVSQSPRYKVTKRGQDVALRCDPISGHVSLYWYRQALGQGPEFLTYFNYEAQQDKSGLPNDRFSAERPEGSISTLTIQRTEQRDSAMYRCASSLHNPGRPYSYEQYFGPGTRLTVT.

The CDR3 here is CASSLSGEAPLVNEQFF. In nucleotides, the CDR3 is TGTGCCAGCAGTTTATCAGGGGAGGCGCCGCTAGTCAATGAGCAGTTCTTC. V is TRBV27 and J is TRBJ2-1; the D gene is possibly TRBD2 (6 bases). The CDR3 is 17 amino acids. With 0 bases removed from V and 6 bases from J, the gap between germline ends came to 18 bases. Looked up from germline, CDR1 is MNHEY and CDR2 is SMNVEV (reference sequence).

The CDR3 bases are TGTGCCAGCAGTGATGGGAATTCACCCCTCCACTTT. This translates into CASSDGNSPLHF. V usage is TRBV25-1 and J usage is TRBJ1-6; unclear D gene. V lost 3 bases to trimming and J lost 7 bases, with 4 bases between them. The CDR3 length is 12 residues. The germline CDR1 and CDR2 sequences are MGHDK and SYGVNS.

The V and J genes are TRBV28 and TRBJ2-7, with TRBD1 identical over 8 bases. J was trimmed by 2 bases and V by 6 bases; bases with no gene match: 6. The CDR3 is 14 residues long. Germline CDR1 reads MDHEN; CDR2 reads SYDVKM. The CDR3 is CASRRGQATYEQYF. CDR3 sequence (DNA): TGTGCCAGCAGACGGGGACAGGCAACCTACGAGCAGTACTTC.

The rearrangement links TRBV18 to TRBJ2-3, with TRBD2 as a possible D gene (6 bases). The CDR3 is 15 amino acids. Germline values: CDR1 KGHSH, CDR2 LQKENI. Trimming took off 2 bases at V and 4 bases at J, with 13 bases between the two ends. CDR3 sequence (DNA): TGTGCCAGCTCACCAAAACGGGAGAGCTCAGATACGCAGTATTTT. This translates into CASSPKRESSDTQYF.

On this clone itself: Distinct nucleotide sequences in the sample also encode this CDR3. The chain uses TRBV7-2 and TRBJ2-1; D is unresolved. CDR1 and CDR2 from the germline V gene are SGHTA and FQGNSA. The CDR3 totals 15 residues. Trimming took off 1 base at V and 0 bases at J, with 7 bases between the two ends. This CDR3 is CASSLDRGSYNEQFF. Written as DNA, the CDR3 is TGTGCCAGCAGCTTAGACCGAGGCTCCTACAATGAGCAGTTCTTC.

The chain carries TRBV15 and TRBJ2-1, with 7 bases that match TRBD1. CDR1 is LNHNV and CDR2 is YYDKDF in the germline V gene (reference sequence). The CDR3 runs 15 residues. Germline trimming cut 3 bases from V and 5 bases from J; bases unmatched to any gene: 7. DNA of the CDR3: TGTGCCACCAGCAGGACGGACAGGTGGGACAATGAGCAGTTCTTC. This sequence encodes CATSRTDRWDNEQFF.

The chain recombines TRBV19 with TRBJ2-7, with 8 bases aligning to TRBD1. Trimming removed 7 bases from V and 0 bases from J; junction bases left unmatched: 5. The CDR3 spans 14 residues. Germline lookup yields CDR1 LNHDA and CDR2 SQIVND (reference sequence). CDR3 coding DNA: TGTGCCAGTAATTCGGGGACAGGCTCCTACGAGCAGTACTTC. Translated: CASNSGTGSYEQYF.

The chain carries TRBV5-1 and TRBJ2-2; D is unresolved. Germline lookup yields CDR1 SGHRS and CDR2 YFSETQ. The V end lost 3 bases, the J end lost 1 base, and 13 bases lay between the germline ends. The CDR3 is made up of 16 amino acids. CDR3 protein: CASSSMGQLNTGELFF. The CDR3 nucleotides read TGCGCCAGCAGCTCAATGGGCCAGCTGAACACCGGGGAGCTGTTTTTT.

CDR3 sequence (DNA): TGTGCCAGCAGTACGGGTACAGGGGAGGGGGTCAATGAGCAGTTCTTC. Translated, it gives CASSTGTGEGVNEQFF. J is TRBJ2-1 and V is TRBV6-4; D assignment may be TRBD1 or TRBD2 (7 bases each). Germline V gene sequence: CDR1 MRHNA, CDR2 SNTAGT. The V end was cut by 5 bases, the J end by 6 bases, with 20 bases between. This CDR3 region has 16 residues.

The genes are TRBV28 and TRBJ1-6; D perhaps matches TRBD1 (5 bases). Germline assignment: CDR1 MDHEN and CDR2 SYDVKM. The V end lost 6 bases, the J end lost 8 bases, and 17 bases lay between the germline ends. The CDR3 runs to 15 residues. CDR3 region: CASSSEDGGDSPLHF. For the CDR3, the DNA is TGTGCCAGCAGCTCAGAGGACGGGGGGGATTCACCCCTCCACTTT.

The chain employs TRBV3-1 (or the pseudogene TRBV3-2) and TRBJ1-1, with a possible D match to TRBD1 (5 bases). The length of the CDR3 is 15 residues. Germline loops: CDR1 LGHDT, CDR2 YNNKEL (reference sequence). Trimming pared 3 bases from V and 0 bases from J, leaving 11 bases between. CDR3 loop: CASSHTGPMNTEAFF. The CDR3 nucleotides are TGTGCCAGCAGCCATACAGGACCGATGAACACTGAAGCTTTCTTT.

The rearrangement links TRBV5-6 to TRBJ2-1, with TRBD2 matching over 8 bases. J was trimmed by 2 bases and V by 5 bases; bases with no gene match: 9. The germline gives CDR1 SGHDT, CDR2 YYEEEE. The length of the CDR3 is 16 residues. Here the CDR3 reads CASRRTTSGAYNEQFF. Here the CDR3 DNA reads TGTGCCAGCAGACGAACTACTAGCGGAGCCTACAATGAGCAGTTCTTC.